This record concerns one T cell receptor (beta chain) sequence. Its antigen is not known. The source of the sample is a study of OX40 agonist ivuxolimab in advanced cancers. Study results and caveats: Circulating CD4+ and CD8+ T cells showed clonal expansion by week 6 at 0.1 to 3.0 mg/kg. Still undetermined is the antigen specificity of the expanded peripheral T cells.

Generated by immunoSEQ multiplex PCR, the TCRdb table keeps only in-frame clones and is missing some. The sample has tens of thousands of clones; around 81% are singletons. Autoimmune disease history or systemic immunosuppression led to patients being barred. The ends were cut back, 5 bases at V and 2 bases at J, with 9 bases in the middle. Germline CDR1 is SGHAT and CDR2 is FQDESV (reference sequence). The length of the CDR3 is 13 residues. Here the sequenced sample was CD4+ or CD8+ T cells sorted from blood, taken in a trial of the OX40 agonist ivuxolimab. The TCR originated in an adult with an advanced solid tumor such as melanoma, head and neck, liver or kidney cancer. The V call is TRBV11-1, the J call TRBJ2-5; D gene ambiguous. CDR3: CASSDQLQETQYF. The DNA for the CDR3 is TGTGCCAGCAGCGATCAACTACAAGAGACCCAGTACTTC.